Sequencing of this T cell receptor beta chain was carried out in a study of spatial heterogeneity in lung cancer. This clonotype was recorded many times. Its antigen is currently unknown. TCR cDNA molecules each had a unique molecular identifier. TCRdb passed the 5' RACE reads through MiXCR, listing each CDR3 protein once. The sample includes approximately 12,000 distinct CDR3 sequences, about an eighth of them seen just once. Study-level points and caveats: Counts that tracked tumor mutation counts were those of expanded intratumoral alpha and beta TCRs.

Germline-derived CDR1 and CDR2 are SGHTS and YDEGEE. The ends were cut back, 2 bases at V and 0 bases at J, with 14 bases in the middle. The CDR3 totals 16 residues. The time point here: sample taken at primary tumor resection. The sequenced material consisted of unsorted whole RNA from tumor, nontumor lung or frozen PBMC. The TCR sequence derives from a female donor with early-stage non-small cell lung cancer. V is TRBV5-8 and J is TRBJ2-5; TRBD1 is a possible D gene (6 bases). This sample comprised lung tumor tissue, obtained at surgery. In nucleotides, the CDR3 is TGTGCCAGCAGCTTAGGCAGGGGACCCTACCAAGAGACCCAGTACTTC. Amino acid sequence: CASSLGRGPYQETQYF.